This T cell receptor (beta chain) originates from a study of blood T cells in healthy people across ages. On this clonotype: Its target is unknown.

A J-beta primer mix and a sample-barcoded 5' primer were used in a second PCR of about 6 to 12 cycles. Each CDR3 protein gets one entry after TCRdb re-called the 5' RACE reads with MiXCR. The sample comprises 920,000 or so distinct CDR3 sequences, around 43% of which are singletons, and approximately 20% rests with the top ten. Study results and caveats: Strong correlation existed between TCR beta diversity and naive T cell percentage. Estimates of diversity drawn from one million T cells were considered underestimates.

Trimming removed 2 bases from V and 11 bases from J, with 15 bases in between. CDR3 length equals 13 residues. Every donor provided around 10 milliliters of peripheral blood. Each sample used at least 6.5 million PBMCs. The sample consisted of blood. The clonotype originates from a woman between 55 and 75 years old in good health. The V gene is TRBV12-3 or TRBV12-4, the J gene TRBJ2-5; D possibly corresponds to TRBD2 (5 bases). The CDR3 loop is CASSLKAAEEQYF. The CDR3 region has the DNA TGTGCCAGCAGTTTAAAGGCCGCGGAGGAGCAGTACTTC.